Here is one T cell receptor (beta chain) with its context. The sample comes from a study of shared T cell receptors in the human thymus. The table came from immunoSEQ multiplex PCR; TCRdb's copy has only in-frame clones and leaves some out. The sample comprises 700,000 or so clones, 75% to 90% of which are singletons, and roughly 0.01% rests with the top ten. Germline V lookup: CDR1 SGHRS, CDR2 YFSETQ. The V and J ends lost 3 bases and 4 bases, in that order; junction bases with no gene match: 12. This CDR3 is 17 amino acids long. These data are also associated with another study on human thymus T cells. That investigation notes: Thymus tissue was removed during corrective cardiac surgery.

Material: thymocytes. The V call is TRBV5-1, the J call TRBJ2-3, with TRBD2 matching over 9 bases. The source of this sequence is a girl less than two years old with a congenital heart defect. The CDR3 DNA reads TGCGCCAGCAGCTCCCCCGTAAGCGGGGGGCTGTCAGATACGCAGTATTTT. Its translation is CASSSPVSGGLSDTQYF.